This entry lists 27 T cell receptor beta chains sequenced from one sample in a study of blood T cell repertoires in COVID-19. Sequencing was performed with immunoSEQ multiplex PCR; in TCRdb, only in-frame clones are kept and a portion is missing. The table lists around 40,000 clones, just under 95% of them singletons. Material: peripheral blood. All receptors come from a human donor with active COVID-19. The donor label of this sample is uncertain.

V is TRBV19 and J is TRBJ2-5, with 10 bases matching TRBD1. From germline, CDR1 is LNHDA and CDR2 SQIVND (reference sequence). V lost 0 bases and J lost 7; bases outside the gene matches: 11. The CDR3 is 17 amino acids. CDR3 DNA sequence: TGTGCCAGTAGTATAGATCCGGGACAGGGGTCTAGTGGGACCCAGTACTTC. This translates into CASSIDPGQGSSGTQYF.

CDR3 loop: CASSSRGFEQYF. The CDR3 nucleotides are TGTGCCAGCAGCTCCAGGGGGTTCGAGCAGTACTTC. This chain links TRBV5-4 with TRBJ2-7, with 7 bases fitting TRBD1. Trimming cost V 3 bases and J 6 bases; bases outside gene matches: 3. This CDR3 spans 12 amino acids. CDR1 is SGHNT and CDR2 is YYREEE in the germline V gene (reference sequence).

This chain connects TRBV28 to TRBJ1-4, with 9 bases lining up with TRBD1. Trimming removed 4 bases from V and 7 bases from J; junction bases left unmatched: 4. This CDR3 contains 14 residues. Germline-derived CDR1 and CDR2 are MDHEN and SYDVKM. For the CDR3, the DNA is TGTGCCAGCAGTTCCGGACAGGGGACTGAAAAACTGTTTTTT. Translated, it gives CASSSGQGTEKLFF.

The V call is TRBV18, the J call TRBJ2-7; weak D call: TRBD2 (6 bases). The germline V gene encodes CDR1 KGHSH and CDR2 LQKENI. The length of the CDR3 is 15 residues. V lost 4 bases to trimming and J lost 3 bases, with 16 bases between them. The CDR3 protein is CASSRGDGVVYEQYF. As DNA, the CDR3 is TGTGCCAGCTCACGGGGGGACGGCGTGGTCTACGAGCAGTACTTC.

CDR3 region: CASSPDRGSYEQYF. The CDR3 DNA sequence: TGTGCCAGTAGTCCCGACAGGGGCTCCTACGAGCAGTACTTC. The chain has TRBV19 and TRBJ2-7, with 8 bases fitting TRBD1. The CDR3 runs to 14 residues. The ends lost 5 bases at V and 0 bases at J; junction bases unmatched: 3. The germline V gene has CDR1 LNHDA and CDR2 SQIVND (reference sequence). The full variable domain, in which reference TRBV19 and TRBJ2-7 provide the parts outside the CDR3, is DGGITQSPKYLFRKEGQNVTLSCEQNLNHDAMYWYRQDPGQGLRLIYYSQIVNDFQKGDIAEGYSVSREKKESFPLTVTSAQKNPTAFYLCASSPDRGSYEQYFGPGTRLTVT.

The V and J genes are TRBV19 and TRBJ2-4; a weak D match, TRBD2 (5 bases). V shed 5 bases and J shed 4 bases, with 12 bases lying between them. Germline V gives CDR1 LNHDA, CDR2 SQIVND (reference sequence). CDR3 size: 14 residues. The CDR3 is CASSPNRGKNIQYF. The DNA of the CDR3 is TGTGCCAGTAGTCCTAATAGAGGGAAAAACATTCAGTACTTC.

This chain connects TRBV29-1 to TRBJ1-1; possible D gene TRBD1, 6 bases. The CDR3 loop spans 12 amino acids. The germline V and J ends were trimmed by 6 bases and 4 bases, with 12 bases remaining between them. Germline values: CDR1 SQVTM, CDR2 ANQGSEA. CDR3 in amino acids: CSVEQGFTEAFF. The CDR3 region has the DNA TGCAGCGTAGAACAGGGATTCACTGAAGCTTTCTTT. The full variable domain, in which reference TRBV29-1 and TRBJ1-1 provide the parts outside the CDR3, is SAVISQKPSRDICQRGTSLTIQCQVDSQVTMMFWYRQQPGQSLTLIATANQGSEATYESGFVIDKFPISRPNLTFSTLTVSNMSPEDSSIYLCSVEQGFTEAFFGQGTRLTVV.

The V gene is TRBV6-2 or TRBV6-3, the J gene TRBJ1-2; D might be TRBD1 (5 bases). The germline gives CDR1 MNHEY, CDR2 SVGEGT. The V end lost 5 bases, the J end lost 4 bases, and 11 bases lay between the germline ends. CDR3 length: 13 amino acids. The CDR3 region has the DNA TGTGCCAGCAGTGCGGCAGGGTTCTATGGCTACACCTTC. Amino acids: CASSAAGFYGYTF.

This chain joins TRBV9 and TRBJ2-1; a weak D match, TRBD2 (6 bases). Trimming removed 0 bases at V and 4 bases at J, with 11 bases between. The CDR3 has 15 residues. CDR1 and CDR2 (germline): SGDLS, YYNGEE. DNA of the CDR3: TGTGCCAGCAGCGTAGAGGCTAGCGTGTACAATGAGCAGTTCTTC. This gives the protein CASSVEASVYNEQFF.

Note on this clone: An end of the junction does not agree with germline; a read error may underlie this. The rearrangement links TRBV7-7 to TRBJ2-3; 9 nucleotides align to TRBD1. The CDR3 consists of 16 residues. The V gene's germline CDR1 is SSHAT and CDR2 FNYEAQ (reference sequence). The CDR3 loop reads CASSATRGQGADTQYF. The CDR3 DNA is TGTGCTAGCAGCGCTACCCGGGGACAGGGAGCAGATACGCAGTATTTT.

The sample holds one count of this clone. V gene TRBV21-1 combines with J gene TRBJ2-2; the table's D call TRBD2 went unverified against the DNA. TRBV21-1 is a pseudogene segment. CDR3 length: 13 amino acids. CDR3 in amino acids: CASLFRGTGELFF. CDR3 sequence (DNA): TGTGCCAGCCTCTTTCGGGGTACCGGGGAGCTGTTTTTT.

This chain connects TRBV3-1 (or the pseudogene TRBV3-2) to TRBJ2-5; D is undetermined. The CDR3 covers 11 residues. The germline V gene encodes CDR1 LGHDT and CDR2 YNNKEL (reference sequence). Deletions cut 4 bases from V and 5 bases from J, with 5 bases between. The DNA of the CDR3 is TGTGCCAGCAGCCTGAGGGAGACCCAGTACTTC. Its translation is CASSLRETQYF.

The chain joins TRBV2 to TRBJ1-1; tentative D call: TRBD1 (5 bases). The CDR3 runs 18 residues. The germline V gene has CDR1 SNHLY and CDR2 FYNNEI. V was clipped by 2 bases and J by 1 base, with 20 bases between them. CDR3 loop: CASSENPGRGGKNTEAFF. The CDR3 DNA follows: TGTGCCAGCAGTGAAAACCCTGGACGGGGGGGTAAGAACACTGAAGCTTTCTTT.

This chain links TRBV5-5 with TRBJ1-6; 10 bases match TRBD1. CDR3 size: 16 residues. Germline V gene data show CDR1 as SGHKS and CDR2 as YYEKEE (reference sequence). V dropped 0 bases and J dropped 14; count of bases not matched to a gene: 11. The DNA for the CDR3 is TGTGCCAGCAGCTTGGATCGGGACAGGGGCCCGGCATCCCTCCACTTT. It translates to CASSLDRDRGPASLHF.

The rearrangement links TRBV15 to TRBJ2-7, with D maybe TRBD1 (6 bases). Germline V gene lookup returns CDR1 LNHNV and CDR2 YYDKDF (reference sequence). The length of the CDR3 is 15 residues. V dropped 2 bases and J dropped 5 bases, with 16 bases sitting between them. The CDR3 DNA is TGTGCCACCAGCAGACCAGGGGAGTATGGGGACGAGCAGTACTTC. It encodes CATSRPGEYGDEQYF.

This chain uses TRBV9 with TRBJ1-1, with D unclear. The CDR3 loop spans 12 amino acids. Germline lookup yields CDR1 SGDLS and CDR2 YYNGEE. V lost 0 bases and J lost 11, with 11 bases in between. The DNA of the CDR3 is TGTGCCAGCAGCGTAGAAGGAGGGCACGCTTTCTTT. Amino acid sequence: CASSVEGGHAFF.

CDR3 sequence: CASSLRLGNTIYF. The CDR3 DNA sequence: TGCGCCAGCAGCTTGCGACTAGGAAACACCATATATTTT. This chain links TRBV5-1 with TRBJ1-3, with D hard to call. Germline lookup yields CDR1 SGHRS and CDR2 YFSETQ. The CDR3 spans 13 residues. V was pared by 1 base and J by 4 bases, with 6 bases between. The full variable domain, completed using reference TRBV5-1 and TRBJ1-3, is KAGVTQTPRYLIKTRGQQVTLSCSPISGHRSVSWYQQTPGQGLQFLFEYFSETQRNKGNFPGRFSGRQFSNSRSEMNVSTLELGDSALYLCASSLRLGNTIYFGEGSWLTVV.

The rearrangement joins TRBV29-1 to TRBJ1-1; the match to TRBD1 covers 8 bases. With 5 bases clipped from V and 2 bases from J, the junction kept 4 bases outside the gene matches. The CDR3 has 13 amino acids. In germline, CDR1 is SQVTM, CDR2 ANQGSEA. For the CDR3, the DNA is TGCAGCGTTACTGACAGGGGCAACACTGAAGCTTTCTTT. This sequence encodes CSVTDRGNTEAFF.

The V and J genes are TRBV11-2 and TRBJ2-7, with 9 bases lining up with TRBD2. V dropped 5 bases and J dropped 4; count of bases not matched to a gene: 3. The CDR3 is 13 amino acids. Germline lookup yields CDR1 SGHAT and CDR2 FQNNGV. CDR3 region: CASSAGLAYEQYF. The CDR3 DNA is TGTGCCAGCAGCGCGGGACTAGCATACGAGCAGTACTTC.

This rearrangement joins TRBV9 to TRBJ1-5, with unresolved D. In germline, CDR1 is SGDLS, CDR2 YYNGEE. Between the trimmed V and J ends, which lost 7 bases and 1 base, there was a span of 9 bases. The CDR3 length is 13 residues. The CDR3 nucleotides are TGTGCCAGCTCGAGTTCGAGCAATCAGCCCCAGCATTTT. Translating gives CASSSSSNQPQHF. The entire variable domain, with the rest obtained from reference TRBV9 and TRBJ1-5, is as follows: DSGVTQTPKHLITATGQRVTLRCSPRSGDLSVYWYQQSLDQGLQFLIQYYNGEERAKGNILERFSAQQFPDLHSELNLSSLELGDSALYFCASSSSSNQPQHFGDGTRLSIL.

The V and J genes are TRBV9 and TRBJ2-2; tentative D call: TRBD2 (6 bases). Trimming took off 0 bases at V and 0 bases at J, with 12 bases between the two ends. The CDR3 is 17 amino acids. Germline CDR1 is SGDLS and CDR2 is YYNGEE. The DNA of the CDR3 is TGTGCCAGCAGCGTAGGTCCCGCGGGAACGAACACCGGGGAGCTGTTTTTT. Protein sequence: CASSVGPAGTNTGELFF.

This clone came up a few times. Here the CDR3 reads CASSLAPSNTEAFF. The CDR3, as DNA: TGTGCCAGCAGCCTGGCCCCATCGAACACTGAAGCTTTCTTT. The rearrangement uses TRBV5-4 and TRBJ1-1, with unresolved D. The CDR3 has 14 residues. Germline V lookup: CDR1 SGHNT, CDR2 YYREEE (reference sequence). Trimming pared 4 bases from V and 1 base from J, leaving 11 bases between.

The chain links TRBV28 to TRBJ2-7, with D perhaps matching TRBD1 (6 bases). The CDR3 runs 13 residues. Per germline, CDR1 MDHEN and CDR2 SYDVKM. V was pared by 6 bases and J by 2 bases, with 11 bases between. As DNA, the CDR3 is TGTGCCAGCAGCCCCGGGACAACCTACGAGCAGTACTTC. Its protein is CASSPGTTYEQYF.

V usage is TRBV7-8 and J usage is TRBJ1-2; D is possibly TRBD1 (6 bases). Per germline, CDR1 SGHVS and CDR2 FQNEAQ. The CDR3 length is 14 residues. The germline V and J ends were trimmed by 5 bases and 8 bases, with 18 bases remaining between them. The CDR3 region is CASSLREEGEGYTF. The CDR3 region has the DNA TGTGCCAGCAGCCTACGGGAGGAGGGGGAAGGCTACACCTTC.

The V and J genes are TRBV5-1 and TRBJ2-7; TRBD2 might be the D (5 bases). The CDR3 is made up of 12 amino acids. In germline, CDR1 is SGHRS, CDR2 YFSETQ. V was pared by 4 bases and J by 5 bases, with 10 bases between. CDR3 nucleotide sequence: TGCGCCAGCAGCCCCGAGGGCCACGAGCAGTACTTC. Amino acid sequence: CASSPEGHEQYF.

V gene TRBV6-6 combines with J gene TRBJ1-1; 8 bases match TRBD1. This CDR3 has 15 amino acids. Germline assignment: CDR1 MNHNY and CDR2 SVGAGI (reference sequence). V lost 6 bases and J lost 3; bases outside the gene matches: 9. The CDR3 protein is CASREGQGSDTEAFF. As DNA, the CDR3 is TGTGCCAGCAGGGAAGGACAGGGATCTGACACTGAAGCTTTCTTT.

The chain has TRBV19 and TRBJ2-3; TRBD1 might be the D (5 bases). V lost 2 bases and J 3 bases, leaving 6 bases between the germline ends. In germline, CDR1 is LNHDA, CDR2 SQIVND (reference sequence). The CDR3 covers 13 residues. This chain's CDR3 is CASSIKGTDTQYF. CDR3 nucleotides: TGTGCCAGTAGTATAAAGGGGACAGATACGCAGTATTTT.